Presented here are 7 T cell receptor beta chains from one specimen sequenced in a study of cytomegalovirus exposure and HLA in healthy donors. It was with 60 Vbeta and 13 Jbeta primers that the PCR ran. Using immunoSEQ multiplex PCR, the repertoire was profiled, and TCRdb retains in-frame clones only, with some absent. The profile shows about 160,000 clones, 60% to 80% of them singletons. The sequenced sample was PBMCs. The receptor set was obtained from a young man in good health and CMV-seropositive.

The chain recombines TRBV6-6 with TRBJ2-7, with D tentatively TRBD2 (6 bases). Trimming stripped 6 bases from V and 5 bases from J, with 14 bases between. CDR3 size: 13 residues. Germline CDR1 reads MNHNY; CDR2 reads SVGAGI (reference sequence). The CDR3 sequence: CASSPLGGNEQYF. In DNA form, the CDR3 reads TGTGCCAGCAGCCCCTTGGGCGGGAACGAGCAGTACTTC.

In DNA form, the CDR3 reads TGTGCCAGCAGCCAAGATGGGACAGCACTCAGCTCTGGAAACACCATATATTTT. This codes for CASSQDGTALSSGNTIYF. The chain recombines TRBV4-2 with TRBJ1-3; 7 bases map to TRBD1. The germline V gene has CDR1 LGHNA and CDR2 YNFKEQ. The CDR3 has 18 residues. Germline trimming cut 0 bases from V and 0 bases from J; bases unmatched to any gene: 8.

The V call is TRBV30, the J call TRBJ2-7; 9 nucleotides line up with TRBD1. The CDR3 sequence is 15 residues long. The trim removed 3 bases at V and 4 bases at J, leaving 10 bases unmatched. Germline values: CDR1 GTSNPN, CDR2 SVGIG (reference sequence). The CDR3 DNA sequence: TGTGCCTGGAGAGATTTCCGGGACAGGGCTTACGAGCAGTACTTC. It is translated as CAWRDFRDRAYEQYF.

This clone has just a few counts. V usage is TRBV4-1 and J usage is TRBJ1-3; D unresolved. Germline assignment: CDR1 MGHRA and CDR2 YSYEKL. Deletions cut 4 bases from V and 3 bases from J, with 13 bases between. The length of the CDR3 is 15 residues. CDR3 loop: CASSPTVALGNTIYF. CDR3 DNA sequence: TGCGCCAGCAGCCCCACAGTGGCGCTTGGAAACACCATATATTTT.

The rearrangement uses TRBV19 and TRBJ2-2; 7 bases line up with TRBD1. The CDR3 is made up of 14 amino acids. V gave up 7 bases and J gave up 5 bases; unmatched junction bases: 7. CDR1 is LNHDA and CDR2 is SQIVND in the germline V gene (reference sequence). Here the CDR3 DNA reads TGTGCCAGTAAGTGGGACAGCCGTACCGGGGAGCTGTTTTTT. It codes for CASKWDSRTGELFF.

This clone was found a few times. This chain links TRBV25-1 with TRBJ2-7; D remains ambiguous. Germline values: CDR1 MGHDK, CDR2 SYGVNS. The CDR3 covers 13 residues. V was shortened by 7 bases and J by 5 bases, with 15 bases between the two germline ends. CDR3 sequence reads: CASKESWAHEQYF. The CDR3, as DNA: TGTGCCAGCAAGGAATCTTGGGCCCACGAGCAGTACTTC.

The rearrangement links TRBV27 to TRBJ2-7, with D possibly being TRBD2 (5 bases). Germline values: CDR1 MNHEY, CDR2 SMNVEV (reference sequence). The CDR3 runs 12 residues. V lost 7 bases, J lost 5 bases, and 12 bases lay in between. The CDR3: CASISERDEQYF. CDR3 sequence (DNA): TGTGCCAGCATCTCTGAGAGGGACGAGCAGTACTTC.